The next 12 T cell receptor beta chains were all read from a single sample in a study of graft-versus-host responses after intestinal transplantation. Sequenced by immunoSEQ multiplex PCR; TCRdb stores in-frame clones only, minus some. Of some 27,000 clones in the sample, 90% to 95% were seen once. The sample consisted of PBMCs, taken 18 days after transplant. The source of these receptors is a human patient who received an intestinal transplant, so some T cells may come from the graft donor.

This clone was counted a single time. The V and J genes are TRBV6-1 and TRBJ2-5, with D uncertain. The CDR3 sequence is 14 residues long. Trimming left V 4 bases short and J 5 bases short, with 14 bases between. Germline assignment: CDR1 MNHNS and CDR2 SASEGT. The CDR3 reads CASSVGVGRETQYF. CDR3 in DNA: TGTGCCAGCAGTGTTGGAGTAGGTCGGGAGACCCAGTACTTC.

This clone was counted a single time. The chain uses TRBV4-2 and TRBJ2-1, with a weak D call TRBD2 (7 bases). Trimming removed 4 bases at V and 3 bases at J, with 22 bases between. The CDR3 extends over 18 amino acids. Looked up from germline, CDR1 is LGHNA and CDR2 is YNFKEQ. The CDR3 DNA is TGTGCCAGCAGCCGGATCCTCACCGCGGGGGCCTACTACAATGAGCAGTTCTTC. Its translation is CASSRILTAGAYYNEQFF.

CDR3 in amino acids: CASSAQLQGQYEQYF. CDR3 coding DNA: TGTGCCAGCAGCGCCCAGCTACAAGGGCAATACGAGCAGTACTTC. The chain couples TRBV11-2 to TRBJ2-7; D unresolved. The CDR3 extends over 15 amino acids. From germline, CDR1 is SGHAT and CDR2 FQNNGV. Trimming took 5 bases from V and 4 from J, leaving 18 bases between them.

The chain carries TRBV10-3 and TRBJ2-5, with D unclear. Deletions cut 7 bases from V and 1 base from J, with 10 bases between. From germline, CDR1 is ENHRY and CDR2 SYGVKD. The CDR3 extends over 13 amino acids. CDR3 in amino acids: CAIKGPTQETQYF. CDR3 coding DNA: TGTGCCATCAAAGGACCCACCCAAGAGACCCAGTACTTC.

The genes are TRBV2 and TRBJ2-3, with D unclear. This CDR3 is built from 10 residues. Germline V gene lookup returns CDR1 SNHLY and CDR2 FYNNEI. Deletions cut 9 bases from V and 6 bases from J, with 7 bases between. CDR3 nucleotide sequence: TGTGCCAGTAGCTCCGATACGCAGTATTTT. Encoded protein: CASSSDTQYF.

V gene TRBV10-1 combines with J gene TRBJ2-5; 8 bases map to TRBD1. The V gene end was trimmed by 4 bases and the J gene end by 4 bases; junction bases not matched to a gene: 2. The CDR3 is 13 residues long. Germline V gene lookup returns CDR1 WNHNN and CDR2 SYGVQD (reference sequence). CDR3 nucleotide sequence: TGCGCCAGCAGTGGACAGGGGCTAGAGACCCAGTACTTC. Protein product: CASSGQGLETQYF.

The genes are TRBV7-9 and TRBJ2-1; 9 bases fit TRBD1. Germline V gene lookup returns CDR1 SEHNR and CDR2 FQNEAQ (reference sequence). CDR3 length: 15 residues. The V gene end was trimmed by 5 bases and the J gene end by 3 bases; junction bases not matched to a gene: 5. The CDR3 DNA is TGTGCCAGCAGCACAAAGACAGGGGGCTACAATGAGCAGTTCTTC. Its protein product is CASSTKTGGYNEQFF. Based on the CDR3 plus reference TRBV7-9 and TRBJ2-1, the full variable domain is DTGVSQNPRHKITKRGQNVTFRCDPISEHNRLYWYRQTLGQGPEFLTYFQNEAQLEKSRLLSDRFSAERPKGSFSTLEIQRTEQGDSAMYLCASSTKTGGYNEQFFGPGTRLTVL.

As to this clone: In the same sample, other DNA sequences code for this CDR3. CDR3 in DNA: TGCGCCAGCAGGCGGCTGACAGGGGGGCGAGGCTATGGCTACACCTTC. It codes for CASRRLTGGRGYGYTF. The chain links TRBV4-1 to TRBJ1-2, with 9 bases matching TRBD1. The CDR3 loop spans 16 amino acids. The germline CDR1 and CDR2 sequences are MGHRA and YSYEKL. V trimming: 6 bases; J trimming: 4 bases; junction bases outside the gene matches: 12.

This chain links TRBV6-5 with TRBJ2-7, with D possibly matching TRBD1 (6 bases). In germline, CDR1 is MNHEY, CDR2 SVGAGI. The germline V and J ends were trimmed by 5 bases and 0 bases, with 14 bases remaining between them. CDR3 size: 15 residues. The CDR3 here is CASSRNRDLSYEQYF. The DNA of the CDR3 is TGTGCCAGCAGTCGTAACAGGGATCTCTCCTACGAGCAGTACTTC.

The gene calls are TRBV29-1 and TRBJ2-1, with 8 positions matching TRBD1. Germline V lookup: CDR1 SQVTM, CDR2 ANQGSEA. CDR3 length: 15 residues. The J segment lost 4 bases and the V segment lost 6 bases, leaving 11 bases of the junction unmatched. DNA of the CDR3: TGCAGCGTCGCGGGCTACAGGGGGAAATACAATGAGCAGTTCTTC. Its translation: CSVAGYRGKYNEQFF.

The chain combines TRBV7-8 with TRBJ1-4; 8 bases align to TRBD1. V was pared by 3 bases and J by 8 bases, with 5 bases of the junction left unmatched. The CDR3 length is 14 residues. Germline-derived CDR1 and CDR2 are SGHVS and FQNEAQ. The CDR3 loop is CASSFQGAREKLFF. In nucleotides, the CDR3 is TGTGCCAGCAGCTTCCAGGGGGCTAGGGAAAAACTGTTTTTT.

The gene calls are TRBV7-9 and TRBJ2-5; D is unresolved. Looked up from germline, CDR1 is SEHNR and CDR2 is FQNEAQ (reference sequence). Trimming took off 4 bases at V and 1 base at J, with 13 bases between the two ends. The CDR3 contains 15 residues. The CDR3, as DNA: TGTGCCAGCAGCTCCCTTGGGGTCGGCCAAGAGACCCAGTACTTC. Translating gives CASSSLGVGQETQYF.